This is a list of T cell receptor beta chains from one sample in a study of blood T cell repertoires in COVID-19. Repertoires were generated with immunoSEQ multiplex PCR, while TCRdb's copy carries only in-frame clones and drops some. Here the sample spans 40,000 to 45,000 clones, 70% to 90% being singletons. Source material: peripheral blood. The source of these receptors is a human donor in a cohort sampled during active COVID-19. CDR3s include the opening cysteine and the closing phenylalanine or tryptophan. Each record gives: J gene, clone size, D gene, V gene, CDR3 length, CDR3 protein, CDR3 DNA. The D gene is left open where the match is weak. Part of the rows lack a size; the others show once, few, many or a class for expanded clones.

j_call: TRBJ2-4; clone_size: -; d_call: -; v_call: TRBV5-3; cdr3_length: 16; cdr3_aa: CARSFIGGQAKNIQYF; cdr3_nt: TGTGCCAGAAGCTTTATCGGGGGGCAGGCCAAAAACATTCAGTACTTC
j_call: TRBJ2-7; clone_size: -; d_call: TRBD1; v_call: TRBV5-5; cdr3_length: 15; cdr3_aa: CASSPGQGGFYEQYF; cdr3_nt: TGTGCCAGCAGCCCCGGACAGGGGGGATTCTACGAGCAGTACTTC
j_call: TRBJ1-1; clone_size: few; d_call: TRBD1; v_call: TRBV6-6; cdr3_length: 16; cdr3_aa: CASSYGVGQGGTEAFF; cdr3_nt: TGTGCCAGCAGTTACGGCGTCGGACAGGGGGGCACTGAAGCTTTCTTT
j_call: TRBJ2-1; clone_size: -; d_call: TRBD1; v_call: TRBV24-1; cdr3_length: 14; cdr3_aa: CATRDRYSYNEQFF; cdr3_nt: TGTGCCACCAGGGACAGGTACTCCTACAATGAGCAGTTCTTC
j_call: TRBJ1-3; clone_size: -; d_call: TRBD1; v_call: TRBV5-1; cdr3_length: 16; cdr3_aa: CASSSRQGAEGNTIYF; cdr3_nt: TGCGCCAGCAGCAGCCGACAGGGGGCGGAAGGAAACACCATATATTTT
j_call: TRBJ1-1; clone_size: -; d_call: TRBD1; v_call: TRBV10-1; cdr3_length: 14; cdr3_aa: CASSDHRGGTEAFF; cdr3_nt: TGCGCCAGCAGTGACCACAGGGGAGGTACTGAAGCTTTCTTT
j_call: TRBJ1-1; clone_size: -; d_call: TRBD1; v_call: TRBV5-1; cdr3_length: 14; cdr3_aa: CASSFGEQGAKAFF; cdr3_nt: TGCGCCAGCAGCTTCGGGGAACAGGGGGCAAAAGCTTTCTTT
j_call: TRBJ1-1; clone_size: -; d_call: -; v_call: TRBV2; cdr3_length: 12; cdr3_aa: CASSAGYTEAFF; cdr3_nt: TGTGCCAGCAGTGCCGGGTACACTGAAGCTTTCTTT
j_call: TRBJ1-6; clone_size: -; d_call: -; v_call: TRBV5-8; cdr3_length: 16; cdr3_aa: CASSSGQWLDNSPLHF; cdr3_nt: TGTGCCAGCAGCTCAGGACAGTGGTTAGATAATTCACCCCTCCACTTT
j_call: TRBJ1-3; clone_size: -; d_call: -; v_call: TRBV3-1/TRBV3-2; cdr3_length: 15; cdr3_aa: CASSPFGNSGNTIYF; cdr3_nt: TGTGCCAGCAGCCCCTTCGGGAACTCTGGAAACACCATATATTTT